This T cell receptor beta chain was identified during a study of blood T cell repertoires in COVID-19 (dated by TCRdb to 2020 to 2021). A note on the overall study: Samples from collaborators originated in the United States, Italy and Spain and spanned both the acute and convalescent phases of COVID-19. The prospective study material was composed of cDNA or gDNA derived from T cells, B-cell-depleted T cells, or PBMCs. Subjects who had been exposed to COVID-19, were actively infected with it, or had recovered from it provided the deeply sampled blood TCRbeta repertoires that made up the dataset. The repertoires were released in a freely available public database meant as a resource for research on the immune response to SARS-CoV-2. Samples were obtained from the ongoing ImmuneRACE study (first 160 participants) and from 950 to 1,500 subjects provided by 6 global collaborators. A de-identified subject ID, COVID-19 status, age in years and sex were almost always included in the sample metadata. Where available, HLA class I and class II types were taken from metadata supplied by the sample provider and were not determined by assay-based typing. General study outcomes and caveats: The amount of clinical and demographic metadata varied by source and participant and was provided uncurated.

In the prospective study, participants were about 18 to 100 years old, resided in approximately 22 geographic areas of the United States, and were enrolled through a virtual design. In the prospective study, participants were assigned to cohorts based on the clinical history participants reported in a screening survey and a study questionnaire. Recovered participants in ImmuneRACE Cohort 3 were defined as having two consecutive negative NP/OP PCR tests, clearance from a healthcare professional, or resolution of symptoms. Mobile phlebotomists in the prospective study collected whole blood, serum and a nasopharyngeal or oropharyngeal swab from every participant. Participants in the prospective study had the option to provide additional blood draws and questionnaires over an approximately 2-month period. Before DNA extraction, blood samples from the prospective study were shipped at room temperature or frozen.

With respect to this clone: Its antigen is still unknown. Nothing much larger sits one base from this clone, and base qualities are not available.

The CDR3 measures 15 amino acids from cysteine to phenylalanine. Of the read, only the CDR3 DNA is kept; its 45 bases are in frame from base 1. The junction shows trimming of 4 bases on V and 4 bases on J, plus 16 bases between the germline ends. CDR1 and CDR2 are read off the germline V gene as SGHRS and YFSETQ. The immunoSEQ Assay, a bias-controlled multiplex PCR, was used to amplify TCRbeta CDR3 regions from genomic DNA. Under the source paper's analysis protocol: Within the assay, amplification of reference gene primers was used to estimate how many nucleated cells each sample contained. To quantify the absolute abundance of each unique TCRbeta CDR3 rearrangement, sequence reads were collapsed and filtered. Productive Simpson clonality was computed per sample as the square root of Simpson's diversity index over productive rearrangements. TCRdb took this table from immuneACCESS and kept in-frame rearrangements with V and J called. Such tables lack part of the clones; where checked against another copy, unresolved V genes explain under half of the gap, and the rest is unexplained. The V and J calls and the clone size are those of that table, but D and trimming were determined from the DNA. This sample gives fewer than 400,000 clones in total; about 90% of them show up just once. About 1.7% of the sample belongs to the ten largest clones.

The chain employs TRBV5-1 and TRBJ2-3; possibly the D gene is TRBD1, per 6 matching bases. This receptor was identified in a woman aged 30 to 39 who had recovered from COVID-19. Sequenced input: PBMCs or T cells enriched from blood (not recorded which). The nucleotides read TGCGCCAGCAGCGTGACGGTCAGGGGCCCAGATACGCAGTATTTT. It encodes CASSVTVRGPDTQYF.